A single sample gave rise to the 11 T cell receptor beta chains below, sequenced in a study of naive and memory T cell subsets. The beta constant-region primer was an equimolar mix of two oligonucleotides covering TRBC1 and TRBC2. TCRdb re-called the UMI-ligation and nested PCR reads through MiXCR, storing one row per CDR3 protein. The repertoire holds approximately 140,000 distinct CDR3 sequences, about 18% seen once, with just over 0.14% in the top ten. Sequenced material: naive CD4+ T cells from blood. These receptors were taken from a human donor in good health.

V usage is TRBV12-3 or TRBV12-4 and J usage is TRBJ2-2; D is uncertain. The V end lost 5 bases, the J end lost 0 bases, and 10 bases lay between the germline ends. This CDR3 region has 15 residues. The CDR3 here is CASSPLGANTGELFF. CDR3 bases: TGTGCCAGCAGTCCCCTAGGAGCGAACACCGGGGAGCTGTTTTTT.

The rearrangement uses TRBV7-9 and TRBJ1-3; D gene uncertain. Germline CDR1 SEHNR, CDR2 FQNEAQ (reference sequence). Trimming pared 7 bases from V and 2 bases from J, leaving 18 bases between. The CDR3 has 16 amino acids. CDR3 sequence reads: CASTRLAGSTGNTIYF. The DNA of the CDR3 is TGTGCCAGCACCAGACTCGCGGGGAGCACTGGAAACACCATATATTTT.

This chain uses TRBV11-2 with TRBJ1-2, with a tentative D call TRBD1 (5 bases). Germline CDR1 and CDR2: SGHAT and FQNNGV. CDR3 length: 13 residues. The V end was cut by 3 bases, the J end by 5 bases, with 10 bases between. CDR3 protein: CASSFQGRYGYTF. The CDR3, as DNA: TGTGCCAGCAGCTTCCAGGGAAGATATGGCTACACCTTC. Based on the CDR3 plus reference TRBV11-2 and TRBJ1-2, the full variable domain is EAGVAQSPRYKIIEKRQSVAFWCNPISGHATLYWYQQILGQGPKLLIQFQNNGVVDDSQLPKDRFSAERLKGVDSTLKIQPAKLEDSAVYLCASSFQGRYGYTFGSGTRLTVV.

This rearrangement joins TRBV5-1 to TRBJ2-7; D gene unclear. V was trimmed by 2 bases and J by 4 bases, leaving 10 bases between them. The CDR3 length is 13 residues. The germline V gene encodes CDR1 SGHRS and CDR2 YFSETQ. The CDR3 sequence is CASSFRPLYEQYF. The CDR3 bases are TGCGCCAGCAGCTTCAGGCCCTTATACGAGCAGTACTTC.

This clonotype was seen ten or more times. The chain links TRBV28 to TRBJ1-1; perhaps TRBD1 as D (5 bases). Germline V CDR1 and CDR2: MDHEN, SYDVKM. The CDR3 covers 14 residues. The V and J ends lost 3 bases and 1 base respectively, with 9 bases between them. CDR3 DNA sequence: TGTGCCAGCAGTTTGTCACAGGCGAACACTGAAGCTTTCTTT. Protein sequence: CASSLSQANTEAFF.

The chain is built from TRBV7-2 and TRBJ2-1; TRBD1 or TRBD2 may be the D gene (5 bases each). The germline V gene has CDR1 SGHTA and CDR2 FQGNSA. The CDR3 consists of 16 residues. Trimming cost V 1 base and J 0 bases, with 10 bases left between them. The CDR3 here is CASSLGWGSSYNEQFF. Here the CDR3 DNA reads TGTGCCAGCAGCTTAGGTTGGGGGAGCTCCTACAATGAGCAGTTCTTC.

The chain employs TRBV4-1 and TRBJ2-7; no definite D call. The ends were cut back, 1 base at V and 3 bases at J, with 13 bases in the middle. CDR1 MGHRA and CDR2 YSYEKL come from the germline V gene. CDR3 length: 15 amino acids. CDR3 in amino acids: CASSQGSLTIYEQYF. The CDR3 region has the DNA TGCGCCAGCAGCCAAGGATCCCTGACCATCTACGAGCAGTACTTC.

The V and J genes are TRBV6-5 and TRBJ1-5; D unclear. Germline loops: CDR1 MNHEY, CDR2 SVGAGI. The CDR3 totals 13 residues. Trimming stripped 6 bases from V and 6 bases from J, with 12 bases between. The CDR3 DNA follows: TGTGCCAGCAGCCAAGGACGTGGTCAGCCCCAGCATTTT. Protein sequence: CASSQGRGQPQHF.

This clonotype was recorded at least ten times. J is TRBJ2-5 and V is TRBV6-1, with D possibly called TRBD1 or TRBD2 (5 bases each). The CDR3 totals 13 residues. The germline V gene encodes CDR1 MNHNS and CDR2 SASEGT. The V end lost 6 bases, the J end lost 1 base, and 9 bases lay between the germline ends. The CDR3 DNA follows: TGTGCCAGCAGAGGGACGGTCCAAGAGACCCAGTACTTC. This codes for CASRGTVQETQYF.

The CDR3 DNA reads TGTGCCAGCAGCTTGGGCAGGGGTAATTCACCCCTCCACTTT. Protein sequence: CASSLGRGNSPLHF. The chain links TRBV7-9 to TRBJ1-6, with D possibly matching TRBD1 (6 bases). Germline values: CDR1 SEHNR, CDR2 FQNEAQ (reference sequence). This CDR3 contains 14 residues. V lost 3 bases to trimming and J lost 6 bases, with 9 bases between them.

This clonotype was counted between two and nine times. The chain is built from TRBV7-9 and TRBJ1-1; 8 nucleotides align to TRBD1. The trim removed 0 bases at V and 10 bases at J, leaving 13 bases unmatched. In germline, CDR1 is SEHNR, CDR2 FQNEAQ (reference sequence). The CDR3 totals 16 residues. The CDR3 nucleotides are TGTGCCAGCAGCTTAGCGGGGGTCAGGGGGCCCGGAGGAGCTTTCTTT. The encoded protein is CASSLAGVRGPGGAFF.